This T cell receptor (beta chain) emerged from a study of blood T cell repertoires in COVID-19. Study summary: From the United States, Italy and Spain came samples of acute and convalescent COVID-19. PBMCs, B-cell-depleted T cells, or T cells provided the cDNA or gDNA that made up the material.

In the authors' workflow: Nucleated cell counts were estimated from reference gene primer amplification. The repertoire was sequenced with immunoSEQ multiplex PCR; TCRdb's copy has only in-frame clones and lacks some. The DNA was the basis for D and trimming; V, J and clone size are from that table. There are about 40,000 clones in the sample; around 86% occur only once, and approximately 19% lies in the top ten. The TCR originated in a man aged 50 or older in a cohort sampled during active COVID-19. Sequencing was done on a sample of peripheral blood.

CDR3 loop: CASSVQGVGYEQYF. CDR3 coding DNA: TGTGCCAGCAGCGTACAGGGGGTTGGATACGAGCAGTACTTC. The chain recombines TRBV9 with TRBJ2-7; 7 bases fit TRBD1. This CDR3 comprises 14 residues. CDR1 is SGDLS and CDR2 is YYNGEE in the germline V gene. The junction had 5 bases not matched to a gene; V was cut back by 1 base and J by 4 bases.